This TCR beta chain is drawn from a study of beta chain features in type 1 diabetes. At the level of the study: The patient and healthy donor groups were comparable for age, gender and cell yields.

What was sequenced were expressed TCRB transcripts, since all of the isolated RNA had been reverse transcribed. Data came from immunoSEQ multiplex PCR; TCRdb stores just in-frame clones and leaves some out. The sample records a few hundred thousand clones, approximately 15% being singletons. This clone was seen a handful of times. Germline V lookup: CDR1 SGHTA, CDR2 FQGNSA. V dropped 5 bases and J dropped 7; count of bases not matched to a gene: 5. The CDR3 has 14 residues. This receptor was taken from a man aged 30 to 39 in good health. The rearrangement uses TRBV7-2 and TRBJ2-2; 9 positions match TRBD1. The sample was central memory CD4+ T cells from blood. CDR3 amino acids: CASSRQGVGGELFF. CDR3 bases: TGTGCCAGCAGCCGACAGGGGGTTGGCGGGGAGCTGTTTTTT.